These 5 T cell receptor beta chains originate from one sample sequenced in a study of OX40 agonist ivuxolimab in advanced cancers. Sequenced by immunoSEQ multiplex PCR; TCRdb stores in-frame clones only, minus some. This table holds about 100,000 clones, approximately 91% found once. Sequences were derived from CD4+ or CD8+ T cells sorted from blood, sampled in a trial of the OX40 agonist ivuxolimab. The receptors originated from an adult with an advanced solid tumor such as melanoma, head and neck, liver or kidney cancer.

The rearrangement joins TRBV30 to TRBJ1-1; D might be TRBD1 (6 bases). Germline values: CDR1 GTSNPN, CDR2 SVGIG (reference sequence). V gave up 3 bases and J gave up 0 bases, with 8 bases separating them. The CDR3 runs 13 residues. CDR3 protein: CAWRGALNTEAFF. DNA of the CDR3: TGTGCCTGGAGGGGGGCACTGAACACTGAAGCTTTCTTT.

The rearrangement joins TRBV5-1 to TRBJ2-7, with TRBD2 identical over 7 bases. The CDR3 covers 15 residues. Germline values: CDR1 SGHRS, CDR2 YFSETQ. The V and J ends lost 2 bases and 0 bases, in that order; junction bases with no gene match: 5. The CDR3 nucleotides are TGCGCCAGCAGCTTCCGGTCTAGCGGCTCCTACGAGCAGTACTTC. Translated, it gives CASSFRSSGSYEQYF.

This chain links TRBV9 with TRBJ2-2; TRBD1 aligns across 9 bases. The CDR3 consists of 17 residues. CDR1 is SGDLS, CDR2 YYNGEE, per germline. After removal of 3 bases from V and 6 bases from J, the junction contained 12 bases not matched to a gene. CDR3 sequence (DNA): TGTGCCAGCAGCGCTCTCGGGACAGGGAGAGGCGCCGGGGAGCTGTTTTTT. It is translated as CASSALGTGRGAGELFF.

CDR3 sequence reads: CASKPYYQALHQPQHF. CDR3 nucleotide sequence: TGTGCCAGCAAACCATACTATCAGGCCCTACATCAGCCCCAGCATTTT. The V gene is TRBV28, the J gene TRBJ1-5; no definite D call. The germline gives CDR1 MDHEN, CDR2 SYDVKM. The CDR3 totals 16 residues. V was shortened by 7 bases and J by 5 bases, with 21 bases between the two germline ends.

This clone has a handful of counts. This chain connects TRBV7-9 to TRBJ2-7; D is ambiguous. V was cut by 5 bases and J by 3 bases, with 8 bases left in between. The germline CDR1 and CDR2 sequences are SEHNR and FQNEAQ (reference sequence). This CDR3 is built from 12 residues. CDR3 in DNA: TGTGCCAGCAGCGTTGGGGTCTACGAGCAGTACTTC. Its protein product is CASSVGVYEQYF. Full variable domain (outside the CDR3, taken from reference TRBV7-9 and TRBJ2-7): DTGVSQNPRHKITKRGQNVTFRCDPISEHNRLYWYRQTLGQGPEFLTYFQNEAQLEKSRLLSDRFSAERPKGSFSTLEIQRTEQGDSAMYLCASSVGVYEQYFGPGTRLTVT.